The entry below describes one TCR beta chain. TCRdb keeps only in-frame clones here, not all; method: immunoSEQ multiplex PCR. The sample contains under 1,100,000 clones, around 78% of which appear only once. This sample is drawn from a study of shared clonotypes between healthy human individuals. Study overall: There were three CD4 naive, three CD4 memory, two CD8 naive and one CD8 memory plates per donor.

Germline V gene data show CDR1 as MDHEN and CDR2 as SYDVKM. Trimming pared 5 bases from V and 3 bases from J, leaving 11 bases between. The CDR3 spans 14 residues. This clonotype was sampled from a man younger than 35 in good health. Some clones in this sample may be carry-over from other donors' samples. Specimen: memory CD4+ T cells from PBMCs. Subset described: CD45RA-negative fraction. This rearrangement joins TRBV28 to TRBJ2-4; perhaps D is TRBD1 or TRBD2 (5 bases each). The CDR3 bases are TGTGCCAGCAGTCCTCAGGGAGTCAAAAACATTCAGTACTTC. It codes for CASSPQGVKNIQYF.